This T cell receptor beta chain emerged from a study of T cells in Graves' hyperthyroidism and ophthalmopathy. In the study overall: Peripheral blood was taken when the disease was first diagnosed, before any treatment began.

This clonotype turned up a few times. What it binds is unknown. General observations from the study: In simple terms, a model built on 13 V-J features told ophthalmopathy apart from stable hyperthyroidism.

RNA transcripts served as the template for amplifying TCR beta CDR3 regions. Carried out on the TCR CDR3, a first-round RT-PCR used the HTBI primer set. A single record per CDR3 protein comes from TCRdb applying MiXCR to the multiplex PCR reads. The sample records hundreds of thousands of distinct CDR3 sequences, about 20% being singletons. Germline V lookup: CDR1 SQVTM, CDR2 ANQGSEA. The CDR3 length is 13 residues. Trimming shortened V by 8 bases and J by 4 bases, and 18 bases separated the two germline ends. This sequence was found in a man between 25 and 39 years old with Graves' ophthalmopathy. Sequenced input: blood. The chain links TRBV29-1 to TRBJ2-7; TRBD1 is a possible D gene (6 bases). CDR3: CSNPTGYLYEQYF. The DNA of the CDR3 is TGCAGCAACCCGACAGGTTACTTGTACGAGCAGTACTTC.